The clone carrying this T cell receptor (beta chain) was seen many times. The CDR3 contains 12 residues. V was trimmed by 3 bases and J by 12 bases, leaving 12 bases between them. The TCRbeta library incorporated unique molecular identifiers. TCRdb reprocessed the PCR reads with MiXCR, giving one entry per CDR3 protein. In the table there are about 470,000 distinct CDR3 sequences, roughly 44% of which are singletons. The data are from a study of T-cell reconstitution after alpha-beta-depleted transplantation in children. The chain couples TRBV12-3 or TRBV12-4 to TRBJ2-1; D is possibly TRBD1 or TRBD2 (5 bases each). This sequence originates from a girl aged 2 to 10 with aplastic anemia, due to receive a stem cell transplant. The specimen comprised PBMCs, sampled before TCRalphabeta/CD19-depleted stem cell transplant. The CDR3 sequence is CASSFRGDGQFF. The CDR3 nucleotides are TGTGCCAGCAGTTTTCGAGGGGACGGGCAGTTCTTC.